This T cell receptor (beta chain) appears in the sequencing data of a study of T cells in Graves' hyperthyroidism and ophthalmopathy. This clonotype occurred many times. The CDR3 runs 16 residues. After removal of 5 bases from V and 4 bases from J, the junction contained 12 bases not matched to a gene. RNA transcripts were the template for amplifying TCR beta CDR3 regions. The HTBI primer set drove a first-round RT-PCR of the TCR CDR3. TCRdb analysed the multiplex PCR reads with MiXCR anew, one entry per CDR3 protein. The sample contains about 260,000 distinct CDR3 sequences, roughly 15% of which appear only once.

This chain links TRBV12-3 or TRBV12-4 with TRBJ2-7, with 9 positions matching TRBD1. The TCR comes from a young woman with Graves' ophthalmopathy. The material sequenced was blood. CDR3 bases: TGTGCCAGCAGTCCACCCGGGACAGGGAGGGCGTACGAGCAGTACTTC. It translates to CASSPPGTGRAYEQYF.